The clone carrying this TCR beta chain was counted at least ten times. Its specificity is not known. TCRdb reprocessed the reads with MiXCR, giving one entry per CDR3 protein. The data contain hundreds of thousands of distinct CDR3 sequences, 5% to 8.5% of them seen just once; the ten biggest clones take up roughly 6%. The data were obtained in a study of T cell repertoires in cytomegalovirus infection. The overall study: The public TCR beta signatures pointed to both CMV infection and matching HLA type. General study results and limits: The cumulative frequency of public TCR beta families identified carriers of CMV plus the relevant HLA. CMV-specific TCR beta clonotypes restricted by HLA-C were the ones dominating the ex vivo response.

Per the germline V gene, CDR1 is DFQATT and CDR2 is SNEGSKA (reference sequence). The CDR3 is made up of 14 amino acids. J lost 4 bases, V lost 5 bases, and 11 bases had no gene match. Sample: PBMCs. This receptor was identified in a human donor in good health (CMV status not recorded). Some clones in this sample may be carry-over from other donors' samples. This chain connects TRBV20-1 to TRBJ2-7, with 7 bases aligning to TRBD1. The CDR3 DNA is TGCAGTGCTCCCAGGGGGACAGCAAATTACGAGCAGTACTTC. Translated, it gives CSAPRGTANYEQYF.